The clone carrying this T cell receptor beta chain was seen more than once but under ten times. What it binds is unknown. Trimming cost V 10 bases and J 1 base, with 19 bases left between them. The V gene's germline CDR1 is SNHLY and CDR2 FYNNEI. CDR3 length: 15 residues. Using RNA template, CDR3s of TCR alpha and beta were amplified with iRepertoire arm-PCR. MiXCR, run by TCRdb on the multiplex PCR reads, gives a single entry per CDR3 protein. The sample includes about 380,000 distinct CDR3 sequences, roughly two fifths of them seen just once. This specimen comes from a study of glioma-infiltrating T cells. Study-wide context: WHO grade II oligodendrogliomas or astrocytomas, plus non-recurrent WHO grade IV glioblastomas, were sampled. Glioma patients had dexamethasone for six or fewer days before surgery. Study observations and caveats: Patients with low tissue-blood divergence carried a signature set of shared blood CDR3 motifs. Tissue and blood shared very few CDR3 sequences.

The chain employs TRBV2 and TRBJ1-1; weak D call: TRBD1 (5 bases). This TCR came from a human donor with low-grade glioma or glioblastoma, undergoing nonglioma brain surgery, or in good health (not recorded which). What was sequenced was glioma tissue, nonneoplastic brain tissue, or PBMCs (not recorded which). CDR3 in DNA: TGTGCCACCTCCCCGGCAGGGAGGTGGAACACTGAAGCTTTCTTT. This encodes CATSPAGRWNTEAFF.